A single sample is the source of the 31 T cell receptor beta chains below, sequenced in a study of blood T cells in healthy people across ages. The second PCR ran 7 to 11 cycles with a sample-barcoded 5' primer and J-beta primers. TCRdb re-derived calls from the 5' RACE reads in MiXCR, one entry per CDR3 protein. Of 710,000 or so distinct CDR3 sequences in the sample, approximately 21% were seen once. Sequenced: blood. These receptor sequences come from a man aged 70-80 years in good health.

This clonotype has ten or more counts. The V gene is TRBV5-1, the J gene TRBJ1-5, with D possibly TRBD1 on 6 matching bases. This CDR3 is 14 amino acids long. Trimming cost V 0 bases and J 6 bases, with 10 bases left between them. The V gene's germline CDR1 is SGHRS and CDR2 YFSETQ. In DNA form, the CDR3 reads TGCGCCAGCAGCTTGGGTCAGGGGACTCAGCCCCAGCATTTT. Its translation is CASSLGQGTQPQHF.

CDR3 in amino acids: CASSPQGHSNQPQHF. Written as DNA, the CDR3 is TGTGCCAGCAGCCCGCAGGGACATAGCAATCAGCCCCAGCATTTT. The V call is TRBV11-2, the J call TRBJ1-5; D might be TRBD1 (6 bases). Germline loops: CDR1 SGHAT, CDR2 FQNNGV. V was clipped by 5 bases and J by 0 bases, with 11 bases between them. CDR3 size: 15 residues.

This clonotype was seen only a few times. V gene TRBV7-9 combines with J gene TRBJ1-2; D unresolved. This CDR3 region has 14 residues. The V gene lost 0 bases and the J gene lost 8 bases, with 13 bases spanning the gap. The germline CDR1 and CDR2 sequences are SEHNR and FQNEAQ (reference sequence). The DNA for the CDR3 is TGTGCCAGCAGCTTAGCGTACTCTCCGTCGGGCTACACCTTC. This sequence encodes CASSLAYSPSGYTF.

This clonotype came up a few times. Written as DNA, the CDR3 is TGCAGCGTTCCCGAGGGTGCTGGGGCCAACGTCCTGACTTTC. Translating gives CSVPEGAGANVLTF. The V gene is TRBV29-1, the J gene TRBJ2-6; a possible D gene is TRBD2 (5 bases). Trimming pared 5 bases from V and 2 bases from J, leaving 10 bases between. The CDR3 has 14 residues. Germline CDR1 is SQVTM and CDR2 is ANQGSEA. Together with reference TRBV29-1 and TRBJ2-6, the CDR3 gives the full variable domain: SAVISQKPSRDICQRGTSLTIQCQVDSQVTMMFWYRQQPGQSLTLIATANQGSEATYESGFVIDKFPISRPNLTFSTLTVSNMSPEDSSIYLCSVPEGAGANVLTFGAGSRLTVL.

This clonotype showed up many times. The CDR3 sequence: CASSQAHNQPQHF. CDR3 in DNA: TGTGCCAGTAGCCAGGCGCACAATCAGCCCCAGCATTTT. The chain combines TRBV19 with TRBJ1-5, with D unclear. Germline CDR1 and CDR2: LNHDA and SQIVND (reference sequence). The V end lost 6 bases, the J end lost 3 bases, and 9 bases lay between the germline ends. CDR3 length equals 13 residues.

The chain is built from TRBV27 and TRBJ2-4; 11 bases are shared with TRBD2. After removal of 5 bases from V and 5 bases from J, the junction contained 5 bases not matched to a gene. The CDR3 has 15 amino acids. Per the germline V gene, CDR1 is MNHEY and CDR2 is SMNVEV (reference sequence). The CDR3 is CASSKLAGAENIQYF. CDR3 nucleotides: TGTGCCAGCAGTAAACTAGCGGGAGCGGAAAACATTCAGTACTTC.

The genes are TRBV5-5 and TRBJ2-5; 10 nucleotides agree with TRBD2. Germline-derived CDR1 and CDR2 are SGHKS and YYEKEE (reference sequence). The junction had 5 bases not matched to a gene; V was cut back by 5 bases and J by 1 base. The CDR3 is 15 residues long. In nucleotides, the CDR3 is TGTGCCAGCAGAACCCTAGCGGGGGCCCAAGAGACCCAGTACTTC. This translates into CASRTLAGAQETQYF.

The chain carries TRBV7-2 and TRBJ2-5, with D possibly matching TRBD2 (7 bases). The CDR3 covers 15 residues. Germline assignment: CDR1 SGHTA and CDR2 FQGNSA. V dropped 3 bases and J dropped 4 bases, with 15 bases sitting between them. The CDR3 spells CASSFGGLEGETQYF. In nucleotides, the CDR3 is TGTGCCAGCAGCTTCGGGGGGCTAGAGGGAGAGACCCAGTACTTC.

This sequence joins TRBV5-1 and TRBJ1-1; 7 bases align to TRBD1. J gave up 5 bases and V 4 bases, and 5 bases lay outside the gene matches. Germline V gives CDR1 SGHRS, CDR2 YFSETQ. The CDR3 is 13 amino acids. Here the CDR3 DNA reads TGCGCCAGCAGCCGGGACAGTGAAACTGAAGCTTTCTTT. Translating gives CASSRDSETEAFF.

The sample holds a few counts of this clonotype. In DNA form, the CDR3 reads TGTGCCAGCAGAGTACAGTATAACTCCTACGAGCAGTACTTC. It is translated as CASRVQYNSYEQYF. This rearrangement joins TRBV6-5 to TRBJ2-5; no firm D call. Gene TRBJ2-7 matches the end of the DNA better, so the J call may be wrong. The CDR3 loop spans 14 amino acids. Per germline, CDR1 MNHEY and CDR2 SVGAGI.

This clonotype was seen only a few times. The V call is TRBV7-9, the J call TRBJ2-3; either TRBD1 or TRBD2 may supply D (6 bases each). This CDR3 comprises 17 residues. Germline lookup yields CDR1 SEHNR and CDR2 FQNEAQ (reference sequence). V dropped 2 bases and J dropped 0 bases, with 15 bases sitting between them. In DNA, the CDR3 is TGTGCCAGCAGCTTATTTACGGGGGCGACTAGCACAGATACGCAGTATTTT. This codes for CASSLFTGATSTDTQYF.

In its sample, this clonotype was seen a few times. This sequence joins TRBV7-2 and TRBJ2-3; D may be TRBD1 or TRBD2 (6 bases each). The CDR3 totals 14 residues. Germline CDR1 reads SGHTA; CDR2 reads FQGNSA. With 10 bases removed from V and 3 bases from J, the gap between germline ends came to 17 bases. The DNA for the CDR3 is TGTGCCACGCTCCCGGGGGCAGCGACAGATACGCAGTATTTT. It encodes CATLPGAATDTQYF.

The CDR3 sequence is CASSLDRRFEKLFF. For the CDR3, the DNA is TGTGCCAGCAGTTTGGACAGGCGTTTCGAAAAACTGTTTTTT. The chain joins TRBV6-2 or TRBV6-3 to TRBJ1-4; 7 nucleotides agree with TRBD1. Germline V gives CDR1 MNHEY, CDR2 SVGEGT. J lost 8 bases, V lost 4 bases, and 7 bases had no gene match. The CDR3 totals 14 residues.

J is TRBJ1-4 and V is TRBV5-4, with D perhaps TRBD1 (6 bases). Trimming removed 2 bases from V and 7 bases from J, with 15 bases in between. Looked up from germline, CDR1 is SGHNT and CDR2 is YYREEE (reference sequence). CDR3 length equals 15 residues. The CDR3 loop reads CASSLRGTVSEKLFF. Written as DNA, the CDR3 is TGTGCCAGCAGCTTAAGGGGGACCGTTAGTGAAAAACTGTTTTTT.

This clonotype was counted once. V is TRBV3-1 and J is TRBJ2-3; no clear D gene. The V end was cut by 1 base, the J end by 6 bases, with 11 bases between. Germline CDR1 LGHDT, CDR2 YNNKEL (reference sequence). The CDR3 has 14 residues. For the CDR3, the DNA is TGTGCCAGCAGCCAAGTCGCCAATGGGGATACGCAGTATTTT. Translation: CASSQVANGDTQYF.

This clonotype was observed a handful of times. This chain links TRBV12-3 or TRBV12-4 with TRBJ1-2, with a tentative D call TRBD1 (6 bases). V lost 1 base and J lost 4, with 10 bases in between. This CDR3 has 14 residues. The CDR3 bases are TGTGCCAGCAGTTTAGGACAGGCAATCTATGGCTACACCTTC. Translation gives CASSLGQAIYGYTF.

CDR3 sequence reads: CSAEHRVFPPDTQYF. The CDR3 nucleotides read TGCAGTGCTGAGCACAGGGTTTTCCCCCCAGATACGCAGTATTTT. The rearrangement uses TRBV20-1 and TRBJ2-3; weak D call: TRBD1 (6 bases). V lost 5 bases and J lost 4, with 19 bases in between. The CDR3 extends over 15 amino acids. CDR1 is DFQATT, CDR2 SNEGSKA, per germline (reference sequence).

This clonotype was detected many times. This chain connects TRBV29-1 to TRBJ2-1; no definite D call. This CDR3 has 14 residues. V was pared by 5 bases and J by 1 base, with 12 bases between. CDR1 is SQVTM and CDR2 is ANQGSEA in the germline V gene. In DNA, the CDR3 is TGCAGCGTTCAAGCCGGAGCTTCCTACAATGAGCAGTTCTTC. It yields the protein CSVQAGASYNEQFF.

V gene TRBV2 combines with J gene TRBJ2-1, with D hard to call. CDR1 and CDR2 from the germline V gene are SNHLY and FYNNEI. Trimming stripped 8 bases from V and 4 bases from J, with 12 bases between. This CDR3 spans 13 amino acids. The CDR3 nucleotides read TGTGCCAGCGGTGGGGTACTATACAATGAGCAGTTCTTC. It yields the protein CASGGVLYNEQFF.

This clonotype has ten or more counts. The chain has TRBV12-3 or TRBV12-4 and TRBJ1-5; 11 nucleotides align to TRBD1. The CDR3 spans 15 residues. V shed 5 bases, J shed 4 bases, and the junction held 4 bases outside the gene matches. CDR3 region: CASSPRDRGNQPQHF. CDR3 coding DNA: TGTGCCAGCAGTCCCCGGGACAGGGGGAATCAGCCCCAGCATTTT.

This rearrangement joins TRBV29-1 to TRBJ1-4; D remains ambiguous. Germline CDR1 SQVTM, CDR2 ANQGSEA. V was shortened by 6 bases and J by 0 bases, with 8 bases between the two germline ends. CDR3 size: 13 residues. The CDR3 loop reads CSVVIATNEKLFF. Here the CDR3 DNA reads TGCAGCGTGGTCATTGCAACTAATGAAAAACTGTTTTTT.

The chain recombines TRBV27 with TRBJ1-1, with a weak D call TRBD1 (6 bases). This CDR3 is 13 amino acids long. V was cut by 4 bases and J by 3 bases, with 9 bases left in between. CDR1 is MNHEY, CDR2 SMNVEV, per germline (reference sequence). The CDR3 region has the DNA TGTGCCAGCAGTTACAGGGCGGACACTGAAGCTTTCTTT. Protein product: CASSYRADTEAFF.

The gene calls are TRBV28 and TRBJ2-1; the D gene is possibly TRBD1 (6 bases). Germline-derived CDR1 and CDR2 are MDHEN and SYDVKM. V was shortened by 6 bases and J by 6 bases, with 21 bases between the two germline ends. This CDR3 region has 16 residues. Here the CDR3 reads CASRPTGTPRGNEQFF. The DNA of the CDR3 is TGTGCCAGCAGACCTACAGGGACGCCTCGGGGCAATGAGCAGTTCTTC.

The chain has TRBV5-1 and TRBJ2-3, with a possible D match to TRBD1 (5 bases). Trimming shortened V by 0 bases and J by 1 base, and 9 bases separated the two germline ends. The CDR3 consists of 15 residues. The V gene's germline CDR1 is SGHRS and CDR2 YFSETQ. In DNA, the CDR3 is TGCGCCAGCAGCTTGGATCAGGGTCGCACAGATACGCAGTATTTT. Amino acid sequence: CASSLDQGRTDTQYF.

The gene calls are TRBV20-1 and TRBJ2-1; 8 positions match TRBD2. Looked up from germline, CDR1 is DFQATT and CDR2 is SNEGSKA (reference sequence). V dropped 0 bases and J dropped 4; count of bases not matched to a gene: 14. This CDR3 has 18 amino acids. CDR3 amino acids: CSARDASAGGRGYNEQFF. The DNA of the CDR3 is TGCAGTGCTAGAGATGCGTCGGCGGGAGGTCGGGGATACAATGAGCAGTTCTTC.

This clonotype appeared many times. This chain connects TRBV29-1 to TRBJ2-1; TRBD1 might be the D (5 bases). From germline, CDR1 is SQVTM and CDR2 ANQGSEA. CDR3 length: 13 residues. V was trimmed by 4 bases and J by 7 bases, leaving 14 bases between them. CDR3 bases: TGCAGCGTTGGGGGCCCGGTTACGAATGAGCAGTTCTTC. Amino acids: CSVGGPVTNEQFF.

The genes are TRBV20-1 and TRBJ2-3, with D perhaps matching TRBD2 (6 bases). CDR3 length equals 16 residues. Germline lookup yields CDR1 DFQATT and CDR2 SNEGSKA (reference sequence). The V end was cut by 0 bases, the J end by 1 base, with 14 bases between. This CDR3 is CSARDYRGLGTDTQYF. The CDR3, as DNA: TGCAGTGCTAGAGATTATCGGGGGTTGGGCACAGATACGCAGTATTTT.

The chain uses TRBV28 and TRBJ2-5; 7 bases are shared with TRBD1. Unmatched junction bases numbered 18, after V lost 3 bases and J lost 5 bases. Germline CDR1 MDHEN, CDR2 SYDVKM. The CDR3 sequence is 18 residues long. CDR3 sequence (DNA): TGTGCCAGCAGTTTCTCCCTACCCTCTCCGGGACAGCGGGAGACCCAGTACTTC. Amino acid sequence: CASSFSLPSPGQRETQYF.

This clonotype occurred many times. This chain uses TRBV7-2 with TRBJ2-7, with a weak D call TRBD2 (5 bases). Looked up from germline, CDR1 is SGHTA and CDR2 is FQGNSA. This CDR3 is 14 amino acids long. Trimming took off 6 bases at V and 4 bases at J, with 16 bases between the two ends. CDR3 residues: CASRLGGSYYEQYF. The CDR3 coding sequence is TGTGCCAGCAGACTAGGCGGTAGCTATTACGAGCAGTACTTC.

This clonotype has only a few counts. The V and J genes are TRBV20-1 and TRBJ2-5; 7 nucleotides agree with TRBD2. There are 12 residues in the CDR3. V trimming: 4 bases; J trimming: 5 bases; junction bases outside the gene matches: 4. CDR1 is DFQATT and CDR2 is SNEGSKA in the germline V gene (reference sequence). The CDR3 region has the DNA TGCAGTGCTAATTGGGGGGGGGAGACCCAGTACTTC. As protein: CSANWGGETQYF.

This clonotype was counted only a few times. One end of the junction is discordant with germline, which a read error may explain. This rearrangement joins TRBV18 to TRBJ2-5; 7 bases agree with TRBD1. This CDR3 has 13 amino acids. CDR1 is KGHSH, CDR2 LQKENI, per germline. CDR3 sequence reads: CAGSLGQSETQYF. The CDR3 DNA sequence: TGTGCCGGCTCACTGGGACAGTCAGAGACCCAGTACTTC.